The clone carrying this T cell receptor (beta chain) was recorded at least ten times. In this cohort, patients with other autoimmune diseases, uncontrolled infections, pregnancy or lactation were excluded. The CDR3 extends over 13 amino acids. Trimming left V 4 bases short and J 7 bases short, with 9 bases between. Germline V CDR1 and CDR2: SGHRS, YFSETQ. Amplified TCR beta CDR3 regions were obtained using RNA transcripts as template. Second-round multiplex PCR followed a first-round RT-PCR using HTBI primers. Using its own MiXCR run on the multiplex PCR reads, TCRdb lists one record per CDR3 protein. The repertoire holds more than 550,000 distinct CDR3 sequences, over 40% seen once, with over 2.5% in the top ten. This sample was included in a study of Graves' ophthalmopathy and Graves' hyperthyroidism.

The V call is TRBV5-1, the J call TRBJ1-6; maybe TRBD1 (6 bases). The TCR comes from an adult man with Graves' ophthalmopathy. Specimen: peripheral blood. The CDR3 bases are TGCGCCAGCAGCGCAGGACAGAATTCACCCCTCCACTTT. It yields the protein CASSAGQNSPLHF.